The 20 T cell receptor beta chains listed next were all sequenced from one sample in a study of shared T cell receptors in the human thymus. Some clones are missing from TCRdb's copy, which holds only in-frame ones; the method was immunoSEQ multiplex PCR. The table lists about 660,000 clones, over 75% of them singletons. These data also featured in a second study, about human thymus T cells.

Sequencing was carried out using thymocytes. The receptors derive from a boy in the first two years of life with a congenital heart defect.

This rearrangement joins TRBV5-1 to TRBJ1-1; possibly TRBD1 for D (5 bases). The CDR3 contains 14 residues. Germline loops: CDR1 SGHRS, CDR2 YFSETQ. V lost 4 bases and J lost 2, with 12 bases in between. CDR3 nucleotide sequence: TGCGCCAGCAGCACCCAGGGAAACAACACTGAAGCTTTCTTT. As protein: CASSTQGNNTEAFF.

The CDR3, as DNA: TGTGCCAGCAGTGAAGAAGGGACTTTACGAGGCTACACCTTC. Amino acids: CASSEEGTLRGYTF. The gene calls are TRBV2 and TRBJ1-2; tentatively, D is TRBD1 (5 bases). This CDR3 is built from 14 residues. V was trimmed by 1 base and J by 8 bases, leaving 14 bases between them. Per the germline V gene, CDR1 is SNHLY and CDR2 is FYNNEI.

Here the CDR3 DNA reads TGTGCCAGCAGTTACTCGAGAGCGGGGGGGGGTGAGCAGTTCTTC. Its protein product is CASSYSRAGGGEQFF. The chain links TRBV6-6 to TRBJ2-1, with 10 nucleotides matching TRBD2. Per germline, CDR1 MNHNY and CDR2 SVGAGI (reference sequence). The CDR3 consists of 15 residues. J gave up 9 bases and V 0 bases, and 5 bases lay outside the gene matches.

The chain combines TRBV6-6 with TRBJ1-1, with D hard to call. V gave up 5 bases and J gave up 0 bases, with 10 bases separating them. The CDR3 consists of 14 residues. CDR1 is MNHNY and CDR2 is SVGAGI in the germline V gene (reference sequence). CDR3 nucleotides: TGTGCCAGCAGTGTAAGCCTGATGAACACTGAAGCTTTCTTT. Its translation: CASSVSLMNTEAFF.

This sequence joins TRBV12-5 and TRBJ2-1; TRBD2 matches at 11 bases. Germline values: CDR1 LGHNT, CDR2 FRNRAP. The CDR3 is 16 amino acids. V was clipped by 7 bases and J by 5 bases; unmatched bases: 10. The DNA of the CDR3 is TGTGCTAGTGTAACTCCCGGGACTAGCGGTAACAATGAGCAGTTCTTC. Translating gives CASVTPGTSGNNEQFF.

The table lists this clone with a count of one. This sequence joins TRBV28 and TRBJ2-7, with D possibly TRBD2 on 7 matching bases. The V gene's germline CDR1 is MDHEN and CDR2 SYDVKM. V lost 3 bases to trimming and J lost 3 bases, with 15 bases between them. The CDR3 spans 15 residues. The CDR3 loop reads CASSFGGAEGYEQYF. The CDR3, as DNA: TGTGCCAGCAGTTTTGGGGGGGCAGAGGGCTACGAGCAGTACTTC.

The chain uses TRBV25-1 and TRBJ1-6, with a possible D match to TRBD1 (5 bases). The germline V gene has CDR1 MGHDK and CDR2 SYGVNS. CDR3 length: 13 residues. Trimming took 2 bases from V and 8 from J, leaving 7 bases between them. CDR3: CASSEGRDSPLHF. CDR3 DNA: TGTGCCAGCAGTGAAGGCAGGGATTCACCCCTCCACTTT.

The chain is built from TRBV6-5 and TRBJ2-7, with D possibly being TRBD2 (6 bases). The germline gives CDR1 MNHEY, CDR2 SVGAGI. The CDR3 runs to 13 residues. V dropped 2 bases and J dropped 4 bases, with 9 bases sitting between them. DNA for the CDR3: TGTGCCAGCAGTTACGAGGGGAGGTACGAGCAGTACTTC. Its protein is CASSYEGRYEQYF.

This sequence joins TRBV28 and TRBJ2-7, with a possible D match to TRBD1 (5 bases). The CDR3 has 12 residues. Between the trimmed V and J ends, which lost 4 bases and 7 bases, there was a span of 11 bases. Germline CDR1 is MDHEN and CDR2 is SYDVKM. CDR3 in amino acids: CASSSARDEQYF. CDR3 sequence (DNA): TGTGCCAGCAGTTCCGCCAGGGATGAGCAGTACTTC. The entire variable domain, with the rest obtained from reference TRBV28 and TRBJ2-7, is as follows: DVKVTQSSRYLVKRTGEKVFLECVQDMDHENMFWYRQDPGLGLRLIYFSYDVKMKEKGDIPEGYSVSREKKERFSLILESASTNQTSMYLCASSSARDEQYFGPGTRLTVT.

This clone came up a few times. Other DNA sequences in this specimen translate into the identical CDR3. This chain connects TRBV27 to TRBJ1-2; possible D gene TRBD1, 5 bases. The CDR3 has 15 amino acids. V lost 5 bases, J lost 3 bases, and 16 bases lay in between. Looked up from germline, CDR1 is MNHEY and CDR2 is SMNVEV (reference sequence). CDR3 sequence (DNA): TGTGCCAGCAGTCCTAACTCCAGGGTAGACTATGGCTACACCTTC. Translated: CASSPNSRVDYGYTF.

The chain carries TRBV2 and TRBJ2-7; 13 bases are shared with TRBD2. The germline V gene encodes CDR1 SNHLY and CDR2 FYNNEI. CDR3 length equals 17 residues. The trim removed 6 bases at V and 0 bases at J, leaving 8 bases unmatched. This CDR3 is CASRSGLAGALSYEQYF. CDR3 DNA sequence: TGTGCCAGCAGGTCAGGACTAGCGGGGGCTCTCTCCTACGAGCAGTACTTC. The full variable domain, its missing parts supplied by reference TRBV2 and TRBJ2-7, is EPEVTQTPSHQVTQMGQEVILRCVPISNHLYFYWYRQILGQKVEFLVSFYNNEISEKSEIFDDQFSVERPDGSNFTLKIRSTKLEDSAMYFCASRSGLAGALSYEQYFGPGTRLTVT.

This rearrangement joins TRBV19 to TRBJ2-1; TRBD1 matches at 8 bases. Germline V gene sequence: CDR1 LNHDA, CDR2 SQIVND (reference sequence). There are 15 residues in the CDR3. Losses at the gene ends were 1 base for V and 9 bases for J; bases not matched to a gene: 8. The CDR3 DNA follows: TGTGCCAGTAGTATAGTGGACAGGGACGGGGGTGAGCAGTTCTTC. It translates to CASSIVDRDGGEQFF.

The chain is built from TRBV5-8 and TRBJ2-7, with D unclear. The germline CDR1 and CDR2 sequences are SGHTS and YDEGEE. Trimming left V 1 base short and J 2 bases short, with 19 bases between. The CDR3 length is 17 residues. The CDR3 DNA reads TGTGCCAGCAGCTTGTCCGAAGGTGGCAGGTATACCTACGAGCAGTACTTC. Translated: CASSLSEGGRYTYEQYF.

The chain is built from TRBV6-1 and TRBJ2-1, with 9 bases aligning to TRBD2. Germline loops: CDR1 MNHNS, CDR2 SASEGT. V lost 4 bases to trimming and J lost 8 bases; unmatched junction nucleotides: 15. This CDR3 has 17 residues. The CDR3: CASSGVGTSFSLDEQFF. As DNA, the CDR3 is TGTGCCAGCAGTGGGGTCGGGACTAGCTTCTCATTGGATGAGCAGTTCTTC.

V is TRBV9 and J is TRBJ2-1; TRBD1 matches 10 bases. Germline trimming cut 0 bases from V and 3 bases from J; bases unmatched to any gene: 0. The CDR3 is made up of 15 amino acids. The germline V gene has CDR1 SGDLS and CDR2 YYNGEE. Written as DNA, the CDR3 is TGTGCCAGCAGCGTAGGGACAGGGGGCTACAATGAGCAGTTCTTC. Translation: CASSVGTGGYNEQFF.

The chain is built from TRBV5-1 and TRBJ1-5; D may be TRBD1 (5 bases). Germline CDR1 SGHRS, CDR2 YFSETQ. V shed 0 bases and J shed 3 bases, with 10 bases lying between them. The CDR3 totals 15 residues. This chain's CDR3 is CASSLAVGHNQPQHF. The CDR3 bases are TGCGCCAGCAGCTTGGCCGTGGGGCACAATCAGCCCCAGCATTTT.

The DNA for the CDR3 is TGCGCCAGCAGCCTATCCCCCCCTCTAGCGGGCTTCTCCTACGAGCAGTACTTC. It yields the protein CASSLSPPLAGFSYEQYF. This rearrangement joins TRBV5-1 to TRBJ2-7; 8 bases map to TRBD2. Looked up from germline, CDR1 is SGHRS and CDR2 is YFSETQ. Germline trimming cut 4 bases from V and 0 bases from J; bases unmatched to any gene: 15. This CDR3 comprises 18 residues.

V usage is TRBV2 and J usage is TRBJ1-1; D perhaps matches TRBD1 (5 bases). The CDR3 totals 13 residues. CDR1 SNHLY and CDR2 FYNNEI come from the germline V gene. Trimming removed 7 bases at V and 1 base at J, with 10 bases between. CDR3 in amino acids: CASNGHKNTEAFF. The CDR3 DNA reads TGTGCCAGCAACGGACACAAGAACACTGAAGCTTTCTTT.

The chain combines TRBV2 with TRBJ2-7, with 8 bases identical to TRBD1. The CDR3 consists of 14 residues. V lost 7 bases and J lost 3; bases outside the gene matches: 8. The V gene's germline CDR1 is SNHLY and CDR2 FYNNEI. This chain's CDR3 is CASTSRDRLYEQYF. The CDR3 region has the DNA TGTGCCAGCACCTCCCGGGACAGGCTCTACGAGCAGTACTTC.

The CDR3 coding sequence is TGTGCCAGCAGTCTAAACCGGACTAGCTCCTACGAGCAGTACTTC. Amino acid sequence: CASSLNRTSSYEQYF. The chain couples TRBV28 to TRBJ2-7; 7 nucleotides match TRBD2. The V segment lost 5 bases and the J segment 0 bases; nucleotides outside the gene matches: 7. The CDR3 length is 15 residues. Germline CDR1 MDHEN, CDR2 SYDVKM.